This TCR beta chain was sequenced in a study of Ad26.COV2.S vaccination and SARS-CoV-2 variants. As for the study in general: Vaccine-arm donor from the placebo-controlled COV1001 Ad26.COV2.S trial.

Study-level results: The TCR-based breadth and depth measures might underestimate overall T cell responses.

Concerning this clone: Antigen: not known.

Treatment here: 19 received Ad26.COV2.S at low or high dose, single or two shots; roughly 5 received placebo; per-sample allocation not given. Samples came from day 63 after the first vaccine or placebo injection. Trimming removed 1 base from V and 0 bases from J; junction bases left unmatched: 2. The CDR3 has 17 amino acids. The germline V gene has CDR1 SGHTA and CDR2 FQGTGA. Clones were read by immunoSEQ multiplex PCR, and TCRdb kept only the in-frame ones, dropping some. The data show 360,000 or so clones, over 75% seen once. The V gene is TRBV7-3, the J gene TRBJ2-6; 8 nucleotides align to TRBD1. Sequenced material: peripheral blood, taken in a trial of Ad26.COV2.S vaccine versus placebo. This sequence originates from a person between 18 and 59 years old who received the Ad26.COV2.S COVID-19 vaccine or a placebo. CDR3 DNA sequence: TGTGCCAGCAGCTTAAATGGACAGGGCTCTGGGGCCAACGTCCTGACTTTC. Its translation: CASSLNGQGSGANVLTF.